This T cell receptor beta chain was profiled in a study of cytotoxic CD8 clonotypes in ibrutinib-treated CLL. Study-wide context: When averaged across all of the samples, the counts came to 255,043 productive templates and 85,000 to 95,000 productive rearrangements.

Findings and caveats of the study: Clonotypes that were public were uncommon, and they contracted or stayed stable on treatment. Clonality showed a rise at ibrutinib response that reversed toward baseline at progression.

Germline-derived CDR1 and CDR2 are KGHSH and LQKENI. The CDR3 is 14 residues long. V lost 3 bases, J lost 2 bases, and 10 bases lay in between. This clone was detected a few times. Its antigen is unknown. The repertoire was sequenced with immunoSEQ multiplex PCR; TCRdb's copy has only in-frame clones and lacks some. This table has some 140,000 clones, around three quarters appearing once. The source of this sequence is a human donor with chronic lymphocytic leukemia. The J gene is TRBJ2-5, the V gene TRBV18, with D tentatively TRBD2 (6 bases). Sequencing was performed on PBMCs, taken after 12 months of ibrutinib treatment. CDR3 DNA sequence: TGTGCCAGCTCACCCCGGGACTTGCAAGAGACCCAGTACTTC. Encoded protein: CASSPRDLQETQYF. The variable domain in full, completed from reference TRBV18 and TRBJ2-5, reads NAGVMQNPRHLVRRRGQEARLRCSPMKGHSHVYWYRQLPEEGLKFMVYLQKENIIDESGMPKERFSAEFPKEGPSILRIQQVVRGDSAAYFCASSPRDLQETQYFGPGTRLLVL.